This T cell receptor (beta chain) stems from a study of human versus mouse CDR3 diversity and MHC coevolution. Study-level findings and limits: Compared with mice, human CDR3s carried more deletions and insertions on average. The lowest clonal inequality scores came from two of three human donors.

CDR1 and CDR2 from the germline V gene are SGHRS and YFSETQ. The CDR3 extends over 18 amino acids. Some clones are missing from TCRdb's copy, which holds only in-frame ones; the method was immunoSEQ multiplex PCR. The data hold just under 60,000 clones, with 90% to 95% observed a single time. As for this clone: Its antigen is currently unknown. Germline is not matched at one junction end, which may reflect a read error.

Naive CD4 T cells were sorted as CD45RO-negative, CD62L-positive. The TCR originated in a person between 55 and 70 years old in good health. V is TRBV5-1 and J is TRBJ2-1; the match to TRBD2 covers 7 bases. The sequenced material came from naive CD4+ T cells from blood. Described subset: CD45RO-negative CD62L-positive naive CD4 T cells. The CDR3 reads CANSLLRGSGKSYNEQFF. In DNA form, the CDR3 reads TGCGCCAACAGCCTTCTCCGGGGGAGCGGGAAATCCTACAATGAGCAGTTCTTC.